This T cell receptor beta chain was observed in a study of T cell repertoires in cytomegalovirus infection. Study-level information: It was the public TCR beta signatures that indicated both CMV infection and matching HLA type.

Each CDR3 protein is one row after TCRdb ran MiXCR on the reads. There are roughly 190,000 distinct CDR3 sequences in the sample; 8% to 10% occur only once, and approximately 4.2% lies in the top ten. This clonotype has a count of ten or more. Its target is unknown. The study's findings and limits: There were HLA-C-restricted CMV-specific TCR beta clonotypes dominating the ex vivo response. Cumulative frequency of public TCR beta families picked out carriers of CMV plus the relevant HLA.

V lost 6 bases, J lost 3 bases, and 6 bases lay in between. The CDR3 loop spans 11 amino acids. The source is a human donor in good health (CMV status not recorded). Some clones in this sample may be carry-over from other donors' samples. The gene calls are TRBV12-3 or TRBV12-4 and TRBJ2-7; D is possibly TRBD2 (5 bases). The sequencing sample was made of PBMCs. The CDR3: CASSAGYEQYF. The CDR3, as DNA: TGTGCCAGCAGCGCGGGCTACGAGCAGTACTTC.